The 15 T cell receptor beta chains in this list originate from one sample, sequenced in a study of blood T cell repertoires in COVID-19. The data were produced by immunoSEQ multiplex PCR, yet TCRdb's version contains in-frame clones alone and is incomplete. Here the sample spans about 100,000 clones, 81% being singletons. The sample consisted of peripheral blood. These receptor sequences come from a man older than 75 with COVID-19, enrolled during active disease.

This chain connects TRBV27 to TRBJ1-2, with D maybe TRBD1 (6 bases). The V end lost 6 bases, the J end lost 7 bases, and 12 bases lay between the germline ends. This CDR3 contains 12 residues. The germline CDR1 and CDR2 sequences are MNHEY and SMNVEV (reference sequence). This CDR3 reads CASRNREGGYTF. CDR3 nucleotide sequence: TGTGCCAGCAGAAACAGGGAGGGTGGCTACACCTTC.

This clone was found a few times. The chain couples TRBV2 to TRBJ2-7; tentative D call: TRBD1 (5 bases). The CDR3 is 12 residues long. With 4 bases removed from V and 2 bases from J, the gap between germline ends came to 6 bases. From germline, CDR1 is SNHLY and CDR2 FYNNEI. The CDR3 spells CASSVGAYEQYF. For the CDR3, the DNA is TGTGCCAGCAGTGTAGGGGCCTACGAGCAGTACTTC.

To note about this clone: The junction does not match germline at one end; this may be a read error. The CDR3: CASKGTSIVF. The DNA for the CDR3 is TGTGCCAGCAAGGGGACTAGCATAGTCTTC. The chain has TRBV6-7 and TRBJ2-4, with TRBD2 matching over 9 bases. Being an ORF, TRBV6-7 has a function that is uncertain. CDR3 length: 10 amino acids.

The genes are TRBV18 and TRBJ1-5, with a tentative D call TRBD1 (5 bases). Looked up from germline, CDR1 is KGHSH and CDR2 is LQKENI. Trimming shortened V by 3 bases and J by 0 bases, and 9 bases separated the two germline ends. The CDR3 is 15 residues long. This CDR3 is CASSPQGYSNQPQHF. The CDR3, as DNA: TGTGCCAGCTCACCCCAGGGATATAGCAATCAGCCCCAGCATTTT. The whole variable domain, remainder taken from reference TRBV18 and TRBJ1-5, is NAGVMQNPRHLVRRRGQEARLRCSPMKGHSHVYWYRQLPEEGLKFMVYLQKENIIDESGMPKERFSAEFPKEGPSILRIQQVVRGDSAAYFCASSPQGYSNQPQHFGDGTRLSIL.

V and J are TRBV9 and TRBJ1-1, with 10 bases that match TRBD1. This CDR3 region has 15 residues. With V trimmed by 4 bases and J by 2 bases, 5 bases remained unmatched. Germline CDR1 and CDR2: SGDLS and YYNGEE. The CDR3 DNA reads TGTGCCAGCAGCACAGGGACAGGGGCAAACACTGAAGCTTTCTTT. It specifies CASSTGTGANTEAFF.

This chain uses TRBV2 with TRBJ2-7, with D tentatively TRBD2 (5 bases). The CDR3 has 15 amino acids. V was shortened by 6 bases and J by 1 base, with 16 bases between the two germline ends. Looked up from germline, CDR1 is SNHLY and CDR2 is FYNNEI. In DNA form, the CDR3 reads TGTGCCAGCAGGCGGTCCAGCGGTTATTCCTACGAGCAGTACTTC. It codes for CASRRSSGYSYEQYF.

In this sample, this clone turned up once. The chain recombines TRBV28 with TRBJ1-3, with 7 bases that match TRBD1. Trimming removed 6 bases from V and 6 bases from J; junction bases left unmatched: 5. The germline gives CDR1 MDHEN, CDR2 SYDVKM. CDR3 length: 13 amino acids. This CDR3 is CASRQGSPNTIYF. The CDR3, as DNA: TGTGCCAGCAGACAGGGGAGTCCAAACACCATATATTTT.

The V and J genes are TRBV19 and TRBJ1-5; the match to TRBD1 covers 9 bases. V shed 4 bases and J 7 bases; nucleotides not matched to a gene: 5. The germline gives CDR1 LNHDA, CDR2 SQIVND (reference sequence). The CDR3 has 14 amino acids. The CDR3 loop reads CASSTQGAQQPQHF. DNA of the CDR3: TGTGCCAGTAGTACACAGGGGGCTCAACAGCCCCAGCATTTT.

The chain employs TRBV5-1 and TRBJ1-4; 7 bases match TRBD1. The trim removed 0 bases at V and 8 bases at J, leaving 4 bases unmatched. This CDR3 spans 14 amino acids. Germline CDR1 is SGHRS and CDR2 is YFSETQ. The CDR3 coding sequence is TGCGCCAGCAGCTTGGTTCAGGGGGACGAAAAACTGTTTTTT. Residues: CASSLVQGDEKLFF.

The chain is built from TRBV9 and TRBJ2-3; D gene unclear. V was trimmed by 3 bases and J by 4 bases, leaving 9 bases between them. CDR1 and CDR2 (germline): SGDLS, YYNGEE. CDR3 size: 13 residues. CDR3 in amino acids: CASSGNMADTQYF. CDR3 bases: TGTGCCAGCAGCGGAAACATGGCAGATACGCAGTATTTT. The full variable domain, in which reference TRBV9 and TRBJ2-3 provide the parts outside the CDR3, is DSGVTQTPKHLITATGQRVTLRCSPRSGDLSVYWYQQSLDQGLQFLIQYYNGEERAKGNILERFSAQQFPDLHSELNLSSLELGDSALYFCASSGNMADTQYFGPGTRLTVL.

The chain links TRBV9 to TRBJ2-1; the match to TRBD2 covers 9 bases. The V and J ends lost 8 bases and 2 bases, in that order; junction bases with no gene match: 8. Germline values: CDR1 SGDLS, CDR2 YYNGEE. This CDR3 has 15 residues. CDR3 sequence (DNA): TGTGCCAGTACCTTAGGCGGGGGGGCCTACAATGAGCAGTTCTTC. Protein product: CASTLGGGAYNEQFF. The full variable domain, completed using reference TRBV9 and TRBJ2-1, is DSGVTQTPKHLITATGQRVTLRCSPRSGDLSVYWYQQSLDQGLQFLIQYYNGEERAKGNILERFSAQQFPDLHSELNLSSLELGDSALYFCASTLGGGAYNEQFFGPGTRLTVL.

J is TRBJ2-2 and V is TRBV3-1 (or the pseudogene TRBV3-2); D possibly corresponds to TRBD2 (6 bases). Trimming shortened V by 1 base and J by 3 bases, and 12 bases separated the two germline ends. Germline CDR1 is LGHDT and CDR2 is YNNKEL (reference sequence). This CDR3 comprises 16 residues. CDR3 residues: CASSQGSGVHTGELFF. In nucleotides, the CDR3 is TGTGCCAGCAGCCAAGGGTCGGGAGTCCACACCGGGGAGCTGTTTTTT.

CDR3 DNA: TGTGCCAGCAGCTTAAGAACGGGGGGTCTCAACACCGGGGAGCTGTTTTTT. Translating gives CASSLRTGGLNTGELFF. The genes are TRBV11-2 and TRBJ2-2, with 7 bases that match TRBD2. The V segment lost 2 bases and the J segment 2 bases; nucleotides outside the gene matches: 8. The CDR3 is 17 amino acids. In germline, CDR1 is SGHAT, CDR2 FQNNGV.

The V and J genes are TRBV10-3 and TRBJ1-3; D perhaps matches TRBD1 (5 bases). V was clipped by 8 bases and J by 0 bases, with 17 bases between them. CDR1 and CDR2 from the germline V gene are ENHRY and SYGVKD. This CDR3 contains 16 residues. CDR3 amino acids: CAIPGPGGGSGNTIYF. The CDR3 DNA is TGTGCCATCCCGGGCCCGGGGGGGGGCTCTGGAAACACCATATATTTT.

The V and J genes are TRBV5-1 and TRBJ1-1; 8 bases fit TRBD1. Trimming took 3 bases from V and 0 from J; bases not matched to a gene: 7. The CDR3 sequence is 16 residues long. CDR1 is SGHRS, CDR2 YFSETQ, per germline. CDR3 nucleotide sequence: TGCGCCAGCAGCTACGACAGGGGAGGCATGAACACTGAAGCTTTCTTT. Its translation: CASSYDRGGMNTEAFF.